This passage covers 9 T cell receptor beta chains from one sample sequenced in a study of T cell changes during pregnancy in multiple sclerosis. Sequenced by immunoSEQ multiplex PCR; TCRdb stores in-frame clones only, minus some. The sample has roughly 48,000 clones; roughly 85% are singletons. The sample in question was CD4+ T cells from peripheral blood mononuclear cells, obtained in the second trimester of pregnancy. These TCRs come from a female donor with multiple sclerosis, enrolled in a pregnancy study.

This sequence joins TRBV5-1 and TRBJ2-3, with D possibly matching TRBD2 (6 bases). Germline CDR1 is SGHRS and CDR2 is YFSETQ. The CDR3 sequence is 16 residues long. V lost 0 bases to trimming and J lost 1 base, with 12 bases between them. In nucleotides, the CDR3 is TGCGCCAGCAGCTTGGCCCGGAGGGCTGGCACAGATACGCAGTATTTT. Its translation: CASSLARRAGTDTQYF. The full variable domain, in which reference TRBV5-1 and TRBJ2-3 provide the parts outside the CDR3, is KAGVTQTPRYLIKTRGQQVTLSCSPISGHRSVSWYQQTPGQGLQFLFEYFSETQRNKGNFPGRFSGRQFSNSRSEMNVSTLELGDSALYLCASSLARRAGTDTQYFGPGTRLTVL.

The CDR3 is CASSSGQGGFYEQYF. CDR3 sequence (DNA): TGTGCCAGCAGCTCCGGTCAGGGTGGATTCTACGAGCAGTACTTC. The genes are TRBV11-2 and TRBJ2-7; D is possibly TRBD1 (5 bases). This CDR3 is 15 amino acids long. The germline gives CDR1 SGHAT, CDR2 FQNNGV. Trimming pared 4 bases from V and 3 bases from J, leaving 16 bases between.

This chain joins TRBV28 and TRBJ2-2; TRBD2 aligns across 15 bases. The CDR3 covers 18 residues. Losses at the gene ends were 3 bases for V and 4 bases for J; bases not matched to a gene: 6. The germline gives CDR1 MDHEN, CDR2 SYDVKM. CDR3: CASSFSGLAGGSTGELFF. The CDR3 DNA reads as TGTGCCAGCAGTTTCTCGGGACTAGCGGGAGGAAGCACCGGGGAGCTGTTTTTT. Full variable domain (missing parts from reference TRBV28 and TRBJ2-2): DVKVTQSSRYLVKRTGEKVFLECVQDMDHENMFWYRQDPGLGLRLIYFSYDVKMKEKGDIPEGYSVSREKKERFSLILESASTNQTSMYLCASSFSGLAGGSTGELFFGEGSRLTVL.

V and J are TRBV11-2 and TRBJ2-5; perhaps TRBD1 as D (6 bases). The V end was cut by 7 bases, the J end by 3 bases, with 18 bases between. The germline V gene has CDR1 SGHAT and CDR2 FQNNGV. The CDR3 loop spans 15 amino acids. The CDR3 sequence is CASTTGTKDKETQYF. The CDR3 DNA follows: TGTGCCAGCACCACCGGGACAAAGGATAAAGAGACCCAGTACTTC.

The rearrangement joins TRBV5-1 to TRBJ2-7, with 8 bases lining up with TRBD1. Trimming removed 0 bases from V and 3 bases from J; junction bases left unmatched: 5. CDR1 is SGHRS, CDR2 YFSETQ, per germline. The CDR3 is made up of 15 amino acids. CDR3 in DNA: TGCGCCAGCAGCTTGGGGACAGGGCCAATCTACGAGCAGTACTTC. It codes for CASSLGTGPIYEQYF. The full variable domain, its missing parts supplied by reference TRBV5-1 and TRBJ2-7, is KAGVTQTPRYLIKTRGQQVTLSCSPISGHRSVSWYQQTPGQGLQFLFEYFSETQRNKGNFPGRFSGRQFSNSRSEMNVSTLELGDSALYLCASSLGTGPIYEQYFGPGTRLTVT.

The V gene is TRBV10-2, the J gene TRBJ2-5, with 7 bases matching TRBD2. The CDR3 extends over 13 amino acids. V dropped 0 bases and J dropped 5; count of bases not matched to a gene: 0. Per germline, CDR1 WSHSY and CDR2 SAAADI. As DNA, the CDR3 is TGCGCCAGCAGTGAGTCGGGGGGGGAGACCCAGTACTTC. Protein product: CASSESGGETQYF.

The chain links TRBV27 to TRBJ2-3; perhaps TRBD2 as D (6 bases). Germline lookup yields CDR1 MNHEY and CDR2 SMNVEV (reference sequence). V dropped 4 bases and J dropped 1 base, with 9 bases sitting between them. The CDR3 covers 14 residues. CDR3 bases: TGTGCCAGCAGTTCAGGACTACGCACAGATACGCAGTATTTT. It is translated as CASSSGLRTDTQYF.

This clone appeared a few times. The V gene is TRBV19, the J gene TRBJ1-1; no reliable D call. Germline V gene lookup returns CDR1 LNHDA and CDR2 SQIVND (reference sequence). The CDR3 is 12 residues long. Deletions cut 6 bases from V and 3 bases from J, with 8 bases between. CDR3 residues: CASSLPDTEAFF. CDR3 nucleotide sequence: TGTGCCAGTAGCCTCCCGGACACTGAAGCTTTCTTT.

V and J are TRBV19 and TRBJ1-2; TRBD1 matches 7 bases. CDR3 length: 15 residues. Losses at the gene ends were 5 bases for V and 8 bases for J; bases not matched to a gene: 14. Germline V lookup: CDR1 LNHDA, CDR2 SQIVND (reference sequence). CDR3 sequence: CASSPGDSNVFGYTF. CDR3 sequence (DNA): TGTGCCAGTAGTCCGGGGGACAGTAACGTCTTCGGCTACACCTTC.